This TCR beta chain was documented in a study of shared clonotypes between healthy human individuals. Study in general: Each donor's CD8 memory used one plate, CD8 naive two, each CD4 subset three.

TCRdb keeps only in-frame clones here, not all; method: immunoSEQ multiplex PCR. The sample lists some 350,000 clones; about 74% were seen once. This clonotype originated in a man aged 25 to 40 in good health. The sample taken for sequencing was memory CD4+ T cells sorted from blood. The subset here: CD45RA-negative fraction.

The CDR3 DNA follows: TGTGCCAGCAGTGGACAGCTCGACCAAGAGACCCAGTACTTC. Its protein is CASSGQLDQETQYF. V is TRBV6-1 and J is TRBJ2-5, with D possibly matching TRBD1 (5 bases). Trimming stripped 4 bases from V and 0 bases from J, with 9 bases between. The CDR3 has 14 amino acids. Per germline, CDR1 MNHNS and CDR2 SASEGT.